The entry below describes one TCR beta chain. The antigen is not known. This specimen belongs to a study of persistence of HIV-infected CD4 T cells. The overall study: Donors were ART-treated; their CMV- and Gag-responding CD4+ T cells were isolated. Overall study results and limits: TCRbeta richness was lower in CMV- and Gag-responding cells than in anti-CD3/anti-CD28-responding cells.

There are 13 residues in the CDR3. V was pared by 7 bases and J by 4 bases, with 13 bases between. The germline V gene has CDR1 MNHEY and CDR2 SVGAGI. Cells were stimulated with CMV-infected fibroblast lysates at 10 ug/mL. CD40L/CD69 double-negative CD45RO-high memory CD4+ T cells were collected. The immunoSEQ assay was version 4, run in survey mode. Each sample used up to 1 ug genomic DNA diluted to approximately 10 ng/uL. Repertoires were generated with immunoSEQ multiplex PCR, while TCRdb's copy carries only in-frame clones and drops some. The table shows 50,000 or so clones, with around 72% occurring only once.

This TCR came from an adult man with HIV who was CMV-seropositive. V usage is TRBV6-5 and J usage is TRBJ1-2, with D perhaps matching TRBD1 (6 bases). The sequencing used CD4+ T cells sorted from PBMCs after approximately 20-hour stimulation, collected from a patient who received antiretroviral therapy. The CDR3 loop is CASIGGATYGYTF. The DNA of the CDR3 is TGTGCCAGCATAGGGGGGGCCACCTATGGCTACACCTTC.